A single sample gave rise to the 20 T cell receptor beta chains below, sequenced in a study of cytomegalovirus exposure and HLA in healthy donors (TCRdb year 2017). Library preparation used the immunoSEQ multiplex PCR assay. The multiplex PCR relied on a mix of 60 forward primers for TCR Vbeta segments and 13 reverse primers for TCR Jbeta segments. TCRdb limited this immuneACCESS table to in-frame rearrangements with V and J called. A share of clones is missing; checked studies link under half to unresolved V genes, and the rest is unexplained. In this sample the table shows 160,000 or so clones, about four fifths of which occur a single time. In total, the top ten clones hold less than 5% of the sample. Sequencing was carried out using PBMCs. The receptors come from a man aged 45 to 65 in good health and CMV-seropositive.

This clone was recorded a few times. The chain has TRBV5-1 and TRBJ2-1; 10 bases are a match to TRBD1. CDR1 is SGHRS, CDR2 YFSETQ, per germline. There are 16 residues in the CDR3. The V gene end was trimmed by 0 bases and the J gene end by 4 bases; junction bases not matched to a gene: 4. CDR3 sequence (DNA): TGCGCCAGCAGCTTGGAAGGGACAGGGGAATACAATGAGCAGTTCTTC. Protein sequence: CASSLEGTGEYNEQFF.

The chain links TRBV11-2 to TRBJ1-1; the D gene is possibly TRBD1 (6 bases). Trimming took 0 bases from V and 1 from J, leaving 9 bases between them. The CDR3 is 15 amino acids. Germline CDR1 reads SGHAT; CDR2 reads FQNNGV. CDR3 protein: CASSLDQGQNTEAFF. Here the CDR3 DNA reads TGTGCCAGCAGCTTAGATCAGGGACAGAACACTGAAGCTTTCTTT.

V usage is TRBV27 and J usage is TRBJ2-1; 8 positions match TRBD2. This CDR3 is 16 amino acids long. Trimming cost V 6 bases and J 6 bases; bases outside gene matches: 13. Germline V gene lookup returns CDR1 MNHEY and CDR2 SMNVEV (reference sequence). The CDR3 protein is CASSEISGSGINEQFF. In DNA, the CDR3 is TGTGCCAGCAGCGAAATAAGCGGGAGTGGGATCAATGAGCAGTTCTTC.

CDR3 in amino acids: CASSLSSNQPQHF. DNA for the CDR3: TGTGCCAGCAGCTTATCGAGCAATCAGCCCCAGCATTTT. This chain uses TRBV7-8 with TRBJ1-5, with D unresolved. The V end was cut by 2 bases, the J end by 1 base, with 3 bases between. The V gene's germline CDR1 is SGHVS and CDR2 FQNEAQ. CDR3 length: 13 residues.

This chain uses TRBV2 with TRBJ2-7; 9 bases agree with TRBD2. Germline trimming cut 7 bases from V and 6 bases from J; bases unmatched to any gene: 4. This CDR3 contains 12 residues. Germline assignment: CDR1 SNHLY and CDR2 FYNNEI. CDR3 in DNA: TGTGCCAGCAACCTAGCGGGGAGCGAGCAGTACTTC. Translation: CASNLAGSEQYF.

This chain connects TRBV6-5 to TRBJ2-2; 7 nucleotides align to TRBD2. This CDR3 region has 15 residues. The germline V gene has CDR1 MNHEY and CDR2 SVGAGI. V was clipped by 6 bases and J by 1 base; unmatched bases: 5. The CDR3 nucleotides are TGTGCCAGCAGGGCCGAGCGGGGGAACACCGGGGAGCTGTTTTTT. It translates to CASRAERGNTGELFF.

This clone has a handful of counts. CDR3 coding DNA: TGCGCCAGCAGCGAACCAACTAGAAGGTCCTACAATGAGCAGTTCTTC. Encoded protein: CASSEPTRRSYNEQFF. V usage is TRBV4-1 and J usage is TRBJ2-1; TRBD2 might be the D (5 bases). The germline V gene has CDR1 MGHRA and CDR2 YSYEKL. The CDR3 is made up of 16 amino acids. Trimming removed 5 bases from V and 1 base from J, with 15 bases in between.

This clone turned up a few times. The V call is TRBV5-4, the J call TRBJ1-6; TRBD1 aligns across 8 bases. The CDR3 runs 14 residues. CDR1 and CDR2 (germline): SGHNT, YYREEE (reference sequence). Trimming took 6 bases from V and 3 from J; bases not matched to a gene: 2. The CDR3 DNA reads TGTGCCAGCAAAACAGGGGGCTATAATTCACCCCTCCACTTT. Translated: CASKTGGYNSPLHF.

The V call is TRBV10-2, the J call TRBJ1-3; TRBD1 is a possible D gene (6 bases). The CDR3 contains 15 residues. Germline V lookup: CDR1 WSHSY, CDR2 SAAADI. V was trimmed by 5 bases and J by 0 bases, leaving 11 bases between them. CDR3: CASSPDRSSGNTIYF. DNA of the CDR3: TGCGCCAGCAGTCCTGACAGGAGCTCTGGAAACACCATATATTTT.

This clone was picked up a small number of times. The V and J genes are TRBV9 and TRBJ2-1; 11 bases are a match to TRBD2. With 0 bases clipped from V and 4 bases from J, the junction kept 3 bases outside the gene matches. Germline V gives CDR1 SGDLS, CDR2 YYNGEE. The CDR3 runs to 16 residues. The CDR3 sequence is CASSVAGTSGYNEQFF. Written as DNA, the CDR3 is TGTGCCAGCAGCGTAGCTGGGACTAGCGGATACAATGAGCAGTTCTTC.

This clone has just a few counts. The chain is built from TRBV4-3 and TRBJ1-1; unclear D gene. CDR3 length equals 12 residues. CDR1 and CDR2 (germline): LGHNA, YSLEER. Trimming removed 3 bases from V and 5 bases from J, with 7 bases in between. The CDR3 sequence: CASSHGQTEAFF. CDR3 coding DNA: TGCGCCAGCAGCCATGGGCAGACTGAAGCTTTCTTT.

V is TRBV25-1 and J is TRBJ1-2, with D maybe TRBD1 (6 bases). The CDR3 extends over 15 amino acids. In germline, CDR1 is MGHDK, CDR2 SYGVNS. V gave up 4 bases and J gave up 3 bases, with 15 bases separating them. CDR3 nucleotide sequence: TGTGCCAGCAGTGGCAACAGGGATTGGCACTATGGCTACACCTTC. Amino acid sequence: CASSGNRDWHYGYTF.

This clone was recorded a few times. The chain uses TRBV7-6 and TRBJ2-1; 9 positions agree with TRBD2. Trimming at V came to 1 base and at J to 3 bases, leaving 13 bases not matched to a gene. The CDR3 consists of 19 residues. Germline V gene sequence: CDR1 SGHVS, CDR2 FNYEAQ. The CDR3 DNA reads TGTGCCAGCAGCTTAGTGTTAGGGTTGACTAGCGGTAACTACAATGAGCAGTTCTTC. Protein product: CASSLVLGLTSGNYNEQFF.

This sequence joins TRBV5-4 and TRBJ2-5, with 13 bases aligning to TRBD2. This CDR3 is built from 18 residues. V was clipped by 3 bases and J by 3 bases; unmatched bases: 11. CDR1 and CDR2 (germline): SGHNT, YYREEE (reference sequence). Written as DNA, the CDR3 is TGTGCCAGCAGCTGGGGGCCCGGGACTAGCGGGGTAAAAGAGACCCAGTACTTC. Translated: CASSWGPGTSGVKETQYF.

The count of this clone is one. The V gene is TRBV28, the J gene TRBJ1-1, with D perhaps TRBD1 (6 bases). The germline CDR1 and CDR2 sequences are MDHEN and SYDVKM. The CDR3 is 16 amino acids. Trimming removed 5 bases from V and 1 base from J, with 17 bases in between. Here the CDR3 reads CASSRKTGTSNTEAFF. Written as DNA, the CDR3 is TGTGCCAGCAGTCGAAAAACCGGGACATCGAACACTGAAGCTTTCTTT.

The rearrangement uses TRBV28 and TRBJ1-4; possible D gene TRBD1, 6 bases. V was cut by 5 bases and J by 8 bases, with 12 bases left in between. The germline V gene encodes CDR1 MDHEN and CDR2 SYDVKM. This CDR3 has 13 amino acids. DNA of the CDR3: TGTGCCAGCAGTCCCGGGGGGCCGGAAAAACTGTTTTTT. It is translated as CASSPGGPEKLFF.

The chain uses TRBV7-9 and TRBJ1-6; 12 nucleotides line up with TRBD1. V lost 4 bases, J lost 8 bases, and 9 bases stayed unmatched. CDR1 is SEHNR, CDR2 FQNEAQ, per germline (reference sequence). The CDR3 covers 17 residues. The CDR3 region has the DNA TGTGCCAGCAGCTGGGGGACAGGGGGCGCGGGGGATTCACCCCTCCACTTT. Protein product: CASSWGTGGAGDSPLHF.

The rearrangement uses TRBV10-3 and TRBJ2-5, with 9 bases that match TRBD2. V shed 4 bases and J 4 bases; nucleotides not matched to a gene: 4. Germline loops: CDR1 ENHRY, CDR2 SYGVKD. The CDR3 has 14 amino acids. The CDR3 sequence is CAISGGGRGETQYF. DNA of the CDR3: TGTGCCATCAGTGGTGGCGGGAGGGGAGAGACCCAGTACTTC.

The rearrangement uses TRBV5-4 and TRBJ2-7; 11 bases map to TRBD2. After removal of 4 bases from V and 1 base from J, the junction contained 4 bases not matched to a gene. Germline CDR1 reads SGHNT; CDR2 reads YYREEE (reference sequence). The CDR3 is made up of 15 amino acids. The CDR3 bases are TGTGCCAGCAGCCAAGGACTAGCGGGTTCCTACGAGCAGTACTTC. Its protein product is CASSQGLAGSYEQYF.

This chain connects TRBV28 to TRBJ2-5, with 8 nucleotides matching TRBD2. CDR3 size: 15 residues. V lost 1 base to trimming and J lost 5 bases; unmatched junction nucleotides: 6. Germline V gene sequence: CDR1 MDHEN, CDR2 SYDVKM. The CDR3 reads CASSLSRSGMETQYF. The CDR3 DNA sequence: TGTGCCAGCAGTTTATCCCGTAGCGGGATGGAGACCCAGTACTTC.